Given below is one TCR beta chain in context. Its binding antigen is unknown. No quality values exist for individual bases; no much larger clone is one base distant. Donors formed part of the validation cohort, which comprised 95 to 150 subjects and was distinct from the first cohort of 670 or so subjects. These data belong to a study of cytomegalovirus exposure and HLA in healthy donors listed by TCRdb under 2017. About the investigation overall: According to a later analysis, the roughly 130 validation repertoires were produced on the same platform as the 700 or so repertoires of the first cohort. Besides the first cohort of roughly 660 subjects, a separate validation cohort made up of 120 different subjects was used. The study aimed to test whether cataloging public T cell receptors could reveal signatures of past pathogen exposure. To predict cytomegalovirus infection status, the study brought together high-throughput TCR immunosequencing, statistical association of individual TCRs with disease status, and machine learning. General conclusions and limits of the study: The classifier was reported to diagnose cytomegalovirus status with high specificity and sensitivity in both the original cohort and the validation cohort. Most TCR sequences were seen in very few donors, while some public TCRs were found in many individuals. Three of the identified cytomegalovirus-associated TCR beta chains were confirmed in vitro to be specific for cytomegalovirus antigens. According to the authors, the approach could potentially be generalized to other disease states and immunological phenotypes. The study listed around 160 TCR beta chains as associated with cytomegalovirus. All 120 or so repertoires were used to score co-occurrence in the validation cohort in a later analysis, because that analysis had no HLA typing for the cohort. Of the cluster scores, roughly 95% were above 0 in a later analysis, which found that TCRs clustered in the first cohort also tended to co-occur in the approximately 130 validation repertoires.

Libraries came from the immunoSEQ multiplex PCR assay. In the paper's pipeline: A statistical classification framework was developed to diagnose cytomegalovirus status using the catalog of TCR beta chain sequences. TCRdb provides this immuneACCESS table in a form limited to in-frame rearrangements. Some clones are lacking; in checked studies, under half of them reflect an unresolved V gene, and why the rest are absent is not known. The DNA gave D and trimming, while V, J and clone size come from that table. The sample has roughly 56,000 clones on record, just under 95% of them singletons. Of the sample, under 2.5% is held by the ten largest clones. Reading from cysteine to phenylalanine, the CDR3 counts 13 amino acids. Only the CDR3 portion is preserved as DNA: 39 bases, with reading frame beginning at the first base. The trim is 5 bases for V and 1 base for J, with a gap of 5 bases between the germline ends. In the germline V gene, CDR1 corresponds to SGHVS and CDR2 to FQNEAQ.

The sample taken for sequencing was PBMCs. The rearrangement joined TRBV7-8 to TRBJ2-2; the D gene is unclear. This TCR came from a man between 18 and 35 years old in good health and CMV-seronegative. The CDR3 protein sequence reads: CASSPRNTGELFF. The DNA is TGTGCCAGCAGCCCCCGGAACACCGGGGAGCTGTTTTTT.